This T cell receptor (beta chain) comes out of a study of blood T cell repertoires in COVID-19. About the research overall: The study drew acute and convalescent COVID-19 samples from the United States, Italy and Spain.

This CDR3 contains 14 residues. Trimming pared 1 base from V and 6 bases from J, leaving 10 bases between. Germline CDR1 SGHTS, CDR2 YDEGEE. Here immunoSEQ multiplex PCR was the method, and the copy in TCRdb shows in-frame clones only, minus some. The profile covers over 200,000 clones, with roughly 91% appearing a single time and approximately 9% taken by the ten largest. Recruits, aged 18 to 89 years, lived in 25 or so US areas. All recovered Cohort 3 donors got two negative PCRs, got clearance, or saw symptom resolution. The sequenced sample consisted of PBMCs or T cells enriched from blood (not recorded which). The sequence was collected from a middle-aged man who had recovered from COVID-19. This chain connects TRBV5-8 to TRBJ2-2; D gene unclear. The DNA of the CDR3 is TGTGCCAGCAGCTTGTTCTCAGGCCCCGGGGAGCTGTTTTTT. It encodes CASSLFSGPGELFF.